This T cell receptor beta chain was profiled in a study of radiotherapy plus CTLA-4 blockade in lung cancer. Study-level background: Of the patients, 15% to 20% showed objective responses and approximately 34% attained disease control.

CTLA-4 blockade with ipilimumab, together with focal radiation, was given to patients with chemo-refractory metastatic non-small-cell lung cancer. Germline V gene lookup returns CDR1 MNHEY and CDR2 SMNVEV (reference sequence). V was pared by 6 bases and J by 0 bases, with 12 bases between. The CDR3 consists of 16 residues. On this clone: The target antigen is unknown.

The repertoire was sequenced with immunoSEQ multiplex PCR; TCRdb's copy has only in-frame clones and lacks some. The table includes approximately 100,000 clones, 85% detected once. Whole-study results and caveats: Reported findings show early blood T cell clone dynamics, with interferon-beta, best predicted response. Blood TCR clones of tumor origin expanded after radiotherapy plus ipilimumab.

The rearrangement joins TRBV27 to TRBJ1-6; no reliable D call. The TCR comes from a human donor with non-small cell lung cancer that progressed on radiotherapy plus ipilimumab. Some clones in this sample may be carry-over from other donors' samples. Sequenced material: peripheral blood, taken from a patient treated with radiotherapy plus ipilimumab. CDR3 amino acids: CASSFMASSYNSPLHF. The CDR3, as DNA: TGTGCCAGCAGCTTCATGGCCAGCTCCTATAATTCACCCCTCCACTTT.